This TCR beta chain was sequenced for a study of T cell responses to AZD1222 COVID-19 vaccine. Method: immunoSEQ multiplex PCR; TCRdb's copy keeps in-frame clones and lacks some. The sample includes 150,000 to 180,000 clones, about 88% of them seen just once. On this clone itself: The antigen is unknown.

The CDR3 runs to 12 residues. V gave up 5 bases and J gave up 5 bases, with 4 bases separating them. Germline values: CDR1 SEHNR, CDR2 FQNEAQ (reference sequence). Overall study findings and caveats: CD4 TCRs covered the whole spike, strongest at regions 160-218 and 743-854. After the peak T cell response, and only then, were repertoires sampled.

This specimen was peripheral blood, taken on day 0 of AZD1222 vaccination. This chain joins TRBV7-9 and TRBJ1-6; no firm D call. The sequence derives from an adult in good health. The CDR3 loop reads CASSRDNSPLHF. The DNA of the CDR3 is TGTGCCAGCAGCCGAGATAATTCACCCCTCCACTTT.